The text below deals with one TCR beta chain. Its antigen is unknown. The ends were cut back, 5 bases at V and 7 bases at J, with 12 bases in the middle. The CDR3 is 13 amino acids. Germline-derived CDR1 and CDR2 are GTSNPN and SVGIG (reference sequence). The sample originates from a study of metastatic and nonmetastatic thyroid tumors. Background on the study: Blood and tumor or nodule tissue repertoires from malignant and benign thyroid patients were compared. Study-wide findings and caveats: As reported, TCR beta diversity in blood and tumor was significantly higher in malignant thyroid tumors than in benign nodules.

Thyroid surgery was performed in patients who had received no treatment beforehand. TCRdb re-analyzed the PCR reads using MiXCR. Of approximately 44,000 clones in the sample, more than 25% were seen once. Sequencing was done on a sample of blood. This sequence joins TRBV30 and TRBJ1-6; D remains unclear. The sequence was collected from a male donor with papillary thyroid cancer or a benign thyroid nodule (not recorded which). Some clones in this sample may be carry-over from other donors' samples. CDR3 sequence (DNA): TGTGCCTGGGGCCTTCGGGAGAATTCACCCCTCCACTTT. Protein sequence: CAWGLRENSPLHF.